This TCR beta chain was documented in a study of blood T cell repertoires in COVID-19. Study-wide context: PBMCs, B-cell-depleted T cells, or T cells were the source of the cDNA or gDNA that made up the material.

The CDR3 consists of 18 residues. With V trimmed by 10 bases and J by 1 base, 15 bases remained unmatched. Germline V lookup: CDR1 MDHEN, CDR2 SYDVKM. Participants were aged about 18 to 90 years, lived in roughly 23 US areas, and enrolled virtually. The assay was immunoSEQ multiplex PCR, and TCRdb's table has in-frame clones only and misses some. This sample yields 400,000 or so clones, of which about 90% are seen a single time; approximately 0.55% belongs to the top ten. V usage is TRBV28 and J usage is TRBJ1-5; 11 bases match TRBD1. The clonotype originates from a man aged 18 to 29 who had recovered from COVID-19. The sample comprised PBMCs or T cells enriched from blood (not recorded which). The CDR3 DNA follows: TGTGCCACCGCGACCGGGACAGGGGGAAAGTGGAGCAATCAGCCCCAGCATTTT. Translated, it gives CATATGTGGKWSNQPQHF.